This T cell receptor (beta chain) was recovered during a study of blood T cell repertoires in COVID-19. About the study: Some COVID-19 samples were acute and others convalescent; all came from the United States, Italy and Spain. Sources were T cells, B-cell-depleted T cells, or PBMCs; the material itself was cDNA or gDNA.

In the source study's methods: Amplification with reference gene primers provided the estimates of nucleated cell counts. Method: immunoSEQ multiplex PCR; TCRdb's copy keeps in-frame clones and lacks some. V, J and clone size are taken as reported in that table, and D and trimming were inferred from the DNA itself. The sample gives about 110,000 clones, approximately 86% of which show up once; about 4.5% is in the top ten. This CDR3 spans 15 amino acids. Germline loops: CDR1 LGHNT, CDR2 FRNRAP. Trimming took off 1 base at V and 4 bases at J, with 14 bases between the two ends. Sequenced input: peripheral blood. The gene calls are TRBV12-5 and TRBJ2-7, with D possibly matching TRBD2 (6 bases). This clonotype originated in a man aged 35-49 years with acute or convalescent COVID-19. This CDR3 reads CASGLATSAGYEQYF. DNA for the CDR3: TGTGCTAGTGGTTTGGCGACGAGTGCGGGATACGAGCAGTACTTC.